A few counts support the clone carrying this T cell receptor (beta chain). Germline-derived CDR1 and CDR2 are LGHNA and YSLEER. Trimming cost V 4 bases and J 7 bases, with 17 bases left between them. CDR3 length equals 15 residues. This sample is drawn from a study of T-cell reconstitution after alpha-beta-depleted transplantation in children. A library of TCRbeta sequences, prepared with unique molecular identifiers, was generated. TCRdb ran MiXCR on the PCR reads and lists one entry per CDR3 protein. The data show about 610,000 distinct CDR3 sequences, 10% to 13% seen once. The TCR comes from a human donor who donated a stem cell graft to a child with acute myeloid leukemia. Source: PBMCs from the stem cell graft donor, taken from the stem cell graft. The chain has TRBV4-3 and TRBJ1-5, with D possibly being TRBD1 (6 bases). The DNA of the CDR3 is TGCGCCAGCAGCCCCACTGGGGGGGGCGTACAGCCCCAGCATTTT. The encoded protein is CASSPTGGGVQPQHF.